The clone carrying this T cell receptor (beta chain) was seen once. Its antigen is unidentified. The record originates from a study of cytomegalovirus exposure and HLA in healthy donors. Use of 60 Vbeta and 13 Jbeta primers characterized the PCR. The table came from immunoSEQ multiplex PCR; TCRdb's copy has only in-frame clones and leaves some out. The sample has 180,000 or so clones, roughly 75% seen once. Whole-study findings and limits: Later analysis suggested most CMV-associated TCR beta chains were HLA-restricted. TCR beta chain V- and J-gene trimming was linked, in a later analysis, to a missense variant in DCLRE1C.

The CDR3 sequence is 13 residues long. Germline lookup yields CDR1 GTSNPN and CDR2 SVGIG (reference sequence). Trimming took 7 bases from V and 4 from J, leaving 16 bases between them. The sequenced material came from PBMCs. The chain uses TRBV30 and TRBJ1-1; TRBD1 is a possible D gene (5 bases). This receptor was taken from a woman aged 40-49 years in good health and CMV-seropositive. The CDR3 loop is CAYQGTVATEAFF. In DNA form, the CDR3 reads TGTGCCTACCAGGGTACAGTGGCCACTGAAGCTTTCTTT.